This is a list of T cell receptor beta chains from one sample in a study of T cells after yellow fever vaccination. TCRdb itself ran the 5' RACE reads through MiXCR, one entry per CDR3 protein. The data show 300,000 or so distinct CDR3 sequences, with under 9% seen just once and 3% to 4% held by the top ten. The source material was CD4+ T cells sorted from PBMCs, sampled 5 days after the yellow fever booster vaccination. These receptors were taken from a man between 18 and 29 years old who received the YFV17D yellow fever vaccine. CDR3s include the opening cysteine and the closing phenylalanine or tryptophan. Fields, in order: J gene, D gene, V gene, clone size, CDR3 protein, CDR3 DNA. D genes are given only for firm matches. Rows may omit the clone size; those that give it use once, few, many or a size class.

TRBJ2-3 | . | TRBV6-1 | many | CASSVSGGDTQYF | TGTGCCAGCAGTGTTTCCGGGGGTGATACGCAGTATTTT
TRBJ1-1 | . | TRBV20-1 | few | CSARDQALRGTEAFF | TGCAGTGCTAGAGATCAAGCTCTTAGGGGCACTGAAGCTTTCTTT
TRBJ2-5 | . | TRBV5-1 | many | CASSPANIRETQYF | TGCGCCAGCAGCCCGGCAAACATTCGCGAGACCCAGTACTTC
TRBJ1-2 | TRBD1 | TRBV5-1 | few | CASSSGIQGADGYTF | TGCGCCAGCAGCTCAGGTATCCAGGGGGCTGACGGCTACACCTTC
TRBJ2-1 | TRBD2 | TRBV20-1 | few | CSARDPSRGGNEQFF | TGCAGTGCTAGGGACCCATCGCGGGGGGGCAATGAGCAGTTCTTC
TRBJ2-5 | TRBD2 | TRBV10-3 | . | CARYPATSASGTQYF | TGTGCCAGGTACCCGGCGACTAGCGCGTCGGGGACCCAGTACTTC
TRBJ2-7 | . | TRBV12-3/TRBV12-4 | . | CASSVHNEQYF | TGTGCCAGCAGTGTGCATAACGAGCAGTACTTC
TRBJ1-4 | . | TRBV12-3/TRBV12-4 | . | CASARGNEKLFF | TGTGCCAGCGCCAGAGGGAATGAAAAACTGTTTTTT
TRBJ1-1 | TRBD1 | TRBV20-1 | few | CSARHRGRVNTEAFF | TGCAGTGCTAGACACAGGGGGCGCGTGAACACTGAAGCTTTCTTT
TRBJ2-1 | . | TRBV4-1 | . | CASSQEPFRASGFF | TGCGCCAGCAGCCAAGAGCCGTTTCGGGCCTCCGGGTTCTTC
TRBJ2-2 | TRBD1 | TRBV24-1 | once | CATVPGGAFTGELFF | TGTGCCACCGTGCCAGGGGGCGCGTTCACCGGGGAGCTGTTTTTT
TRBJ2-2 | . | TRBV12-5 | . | CASIGGDGELFF | TGTGCTAGTATCGGGGGAGACGGGGAGCTGTTTTTT
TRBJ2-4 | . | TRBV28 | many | CASTPAQENIQYF | TGTGCCAGCACCCCCGCACAGGAAAACATTCAGTACTTC
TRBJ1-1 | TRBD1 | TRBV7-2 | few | CASSLTGGIGAEAFF | TGTGCCAGCAGCTTGACAGGGGGGATTGGGGCTGAAGCTTTCTTT
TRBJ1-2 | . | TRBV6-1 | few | CASRLEYGYTF | TGTGCCAGCAGGCTGGAGTATGGCTACACCTTC
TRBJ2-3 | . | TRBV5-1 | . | CASSPNQGTDTQYF | TGCGCCAGCAGCCCTAACCAAGGCACAGATACGCAGTATTTT
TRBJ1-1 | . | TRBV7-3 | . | CASSIEKNTEAFF | TGTGCCAGCAGCATCGAAAAGAACACTGAAGCTTTCTTT
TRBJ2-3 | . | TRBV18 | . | CASSPLAGISTDTQYF | TGTGCCAGCTCACCACTCGCGGGGATCAGCACAGATACGCAGTATTTT
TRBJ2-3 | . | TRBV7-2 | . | CASSPRLYTDTQYF | TGTGCCAGCAGCCCTAGACTATACACAGATACGCAGTATTTT
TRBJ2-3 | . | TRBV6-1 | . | CASSRQNFADTQYF | TGTGCCAGCAGTCGACAGAATTTTGCAGATACGCAGTATTTT
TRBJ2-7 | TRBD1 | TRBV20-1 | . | CSAPGTGKSEQYF | TGCAGTGCTCCCGGGACAGGAAAGTCCGAGCAGTACTTC
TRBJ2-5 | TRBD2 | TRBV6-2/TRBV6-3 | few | CASRHTGTRQETQYF | TGTGCCAGCAGGCATACCGGGACTAGACAAGAGACCCAGTACTTC
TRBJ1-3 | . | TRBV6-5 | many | CASSYSIPGQPYSGNTIYF | TGTGCCAGCAGTTACTCGATCCCGGGTCAGCCCTATTCTGGAAACACCATATATTTT
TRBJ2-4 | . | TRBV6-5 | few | CASSYSSKGKNIQYF | TGTGCCAGCAGTTACTCGAGTAAGGGGAAGAACATTCAGTACTTC
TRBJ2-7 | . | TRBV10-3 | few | CAISERAQKTYEQYF | TGTGCCATCAGTGAGCGGGCACAGAAAACCTACGAGCAGTACTTC
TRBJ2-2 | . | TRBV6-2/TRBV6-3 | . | CASTKGGHMRTGELFF | TGTGCCAGCACCAAAGGGGGACACATGAGGACCGGGGAGCTGTTTTTT
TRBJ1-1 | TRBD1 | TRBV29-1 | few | CSVRGPTGTTEAFF | TGCAGCGTGAGGGGTCCGACAGGGACCACTGAAGCTTTCTTT
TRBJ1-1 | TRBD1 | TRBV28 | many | CASSPLMDRGIEAFF | TGTGCCAGCAGTCCCTTGATGGACAGGGGAATTGAAGCTTTCTTT
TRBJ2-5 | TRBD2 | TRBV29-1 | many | CSVDNIAGETQYF | TGCAGCGTTGACAATATAGCGGGAGAGACCCAGTACTTC
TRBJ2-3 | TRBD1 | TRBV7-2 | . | CASSSGQGDDTQYF | TGTGCCAGCAGCTCAGGACAGGGGGACGATACGCAGTATTTT
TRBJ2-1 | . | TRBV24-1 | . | CATSDLWDEQFF | TGTGCCACCAGTGATTTGTGGGATGAGCAGTTCTTC
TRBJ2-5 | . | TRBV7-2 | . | CASSPLGMGQYF | TGTGCCAGCAGCCCCCTGGGTATGGGCCAGTACTTC
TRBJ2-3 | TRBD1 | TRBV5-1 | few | CASSLGWGQGTDTQYF | TGCGCCAGCAGCTTGGGATGGGGACAGGGCACAGATACGCAGTATTTT
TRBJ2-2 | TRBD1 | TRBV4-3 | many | CASSHPWTGASTGELFF | TGCGCCAGCAGCCACCCGTGGACAGGGGCGAGCACCGGGGAGCTGTTTTTT
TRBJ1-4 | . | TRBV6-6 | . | CASSEPIEKLFF | TGTGCCAGCAGCGAGCCGATAGAAAAACTGTTTTTT
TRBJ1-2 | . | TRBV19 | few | CASSISIWTAGAYGYTF | TGTGCCAGTAGTATAAGCATATGGACAGCGGGAGCCTATGGCTACACCTTC
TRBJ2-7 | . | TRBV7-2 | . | CASSLELYRVYEQYF | TGTGCCAGCAGCTTAGAGCTTTACAGGGTCTACGAGCAGTACTTC
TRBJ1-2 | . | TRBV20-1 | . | CSARPTDNYGYTF | TGCAGTGCTAGACCTACAGACAACTATGGCTACACCTTC
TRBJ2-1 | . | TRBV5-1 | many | CASSLYVGAHEQFF | TGCGCCAGCAGCTTGTATGTCGGGGCCCATGAGCAGTTCTTC
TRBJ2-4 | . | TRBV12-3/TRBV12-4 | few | CASRGTNLAKNIQYF | TGTGCCAGCAGGGGGACCAATTTAGCCAAAAACATTCAGTACTTC